This is a list of T cell receptor beta chains from one sample in a study of blood T cell repertoires in COVID-19. Some clones are missing from TCRdb's copy, which holds only in-frame ones; the method was immunoSEQ multiplex PCR. The sample gives around 300,000 clones, about 85% of which show up once; around 2.9% is in the top ten. The specimen was PBMCs or T cells enriched from blood (not recorded which). All receptors come from a woman in her forties or fifties who had recovered from COVID-19. CDR3s include the opening cysteine and the closing phenylalanine or tryptophan. A D gene is named only where the DNA matches it firmly. Expanded clones are given a class, and other clones once, few, many or no size at all.

TRBJ1-5 . TRBD1 TRBV6-2/TRBV6-3 CASSAGTGVRYSNQPQHF TGTGCCAGCAGTGCCGGGACAGGGGTTCGGTATAGCAATCAGCCCCAGCATTTT
TRBJ1-3 . . TRBV7-9 CASSVAAQAPGNTIYF TGTGCCAGCAGCGTCGCGGCCCAAGCGCCCGGAAACACCATATATTTT
TRBJ1-2 . TRBD1 TRBV28 CASSFGGTGGYGYTF TGTGCCAGCAGTTTCGGGGGGACAGGGGGCTATGGCTACACCTTC
TRBJ2-7 . TRBD2 TRBV9 CASSPSPGLAGGRQYF TGTGCCAGCAGCCCTAGCCCCGGACTAGCGGGAGGCCGGCAGTACTTC
TRBJ2-1 . TRBD2 TRBV2 CASRLSGRGNEQFF TGTGCCAGCAGACTTAGCGGGAGGGGGAATGAGCAGTTCTTC
TRBJ1-1 once . TRBV29-1 CSVVGVTEAFF TGCAGCGTTGTTGGAGTTACTGAAGCTTTCTTT
TRBJ2-3 . TRBD2 TRBV11-2 CASSPQRDRTDTQYF TGTGCCAGCAGCCCTCAGCGGGACCGCACAGATACGCAGTATTTT
TRBJ2-5 . . TRBV18 CASSPPSGETQYF TGTGCCAGCTCACCACCGTCGGGGGAGACCCAGTACTTC
TRBJ1-1 once TRBD1 TRBV29-1 CSVGGQGGTEAFF TGCAGCGTCGGGGGACAGGGCGGGACTGAAGCTTTCTTT
TRBJ2-3 . TRBD1 TRBV19 CASSMRRQGVGDTQYF TGTGCCAGTAGTATGAGGAGACAGGGGGTTGGAGATACGCAGTATTTT
TRBJ1-2 . TRBD1 TRBV7-2 CASGGQSYGYTF TGTGCCAGCGGGGGACAGTCCTATGGCTACACCTTC
TRBJ2-2 few . TRBV9 CASSAQGNTGELFF TGTGCCAGCAGCGCACAGGGGAACACCGGGGAGCTGTTTTTT
TRBJ1-3 . . TRBV6-4 CASIHEEASGNTIYF TGTGCCAGCATCCACGAGGAGGCCTCTGGAAACACCATATATTTT
TRBJ2-5 . TRBD2 TRBV7-8 CASSLLAGETQETQYF TGTGCCAGCAGCTTACTCGCGGGAGAGACCCAAGAGACCCAGTACTTC
TRBJ2-1 . TRBD1 TRBV7-2 CASSFRDRGFNEQFF TGTGCCAGCAGCTTTCGGGACAGGGGTTTCAATGAGCAGTTCTTC
TRBJ1-2 few . TRBV16 CASSQSRGNYGYTF TGTGCCAGCAGCCAATCTCGCGGAAACTATGGCTACACCTTC
TRBJ2-2 . TRBD2 TRBV6-2/TRBV6-3 CASSYAGTSGTGELFF TGTGCCAGCAGTTACGCCGGGACTAGCGGCACCGGGGAGCTGTTTTTT
TRBJ1-2 . TRBD1 TRBV18 CASSPIETGSYGYTF TGTGCCAGCTCGCCCATAGAGACAGGGTCCTATGGCTACACCTTC
TRBJ2-5 . . TRBV4-1 CASSQGMTGGRGETQYF TGCGCCAGCAGCCAAGGAATGACAGGAGGAAGAGGGGAGACCCAGTACTTC
TRBJ2-1 . . TRBV23-1 CASSQSGDWHNEQFF TGCGCCAGCAGTCAATCAGGGGACTGGCACAATGAGCAGTTCTTC
TRBJ2-1 . . TRBV6-5 CASSSGLYNEQFF TGTGCCAGCAGCTCGGGACTGTACAATGAGCAGTTCTTC
TRBJ2-4 . TRBD2 TRBV27 CASSTPGLAVSNIQYF TGTGCCAGCAGTACCCCGGGACTAGCGGTATCGAACATTCAGTACTTC
TRBJ1-5 few . TRBV6-1 CASSERDQPQHF TGTGCCAGCAGTGAACGGGATCAGCCCCAGCATTTT
TRBJ2-7 . . TRBV18 CASSYDRFYEQYF TGTGCCAGCTCCTACGACAGATTCTACGAGCAGTACTTC
TRBJ1-2 . TRBD1 TRBV5-1 CASSVDREYGYTF TGCGCCAGCTCCGTCGACAGGGAGTATGGCTACACCTTC
TRBJ2-2 . TRBD2 TRBV4-2 CASSQEGGRALGGELFF TGTGCCAGCAGCCAAGAGGGCGGGAGGGCCCTGGGCGGGGAGCTGTTTTTT
TRBJ1-5 . . TRBV4-1 CASSQAGGVRQPQHF TGCGCCAGCAGCCAAGCTGGGGGGGTACGTCAGCCCCAGCATTTT
TRBJ2-7 . . TRBV3-1/TRBV3-2 CASSLYSRGGEQYF TGTGCCAGCAGCCTATACAGCCGAGGGGGCGAGCAGTACTTC
TRBJ1-5 . . TRBV20-1 CSASHGETNQPQHF TGCAGTGCTAGTCATGGGGAGACCAATCAGCCCCAGCATTTT
TRBJ2-5 . . TRBV24-1 CATSDFTSFKETQYF TGTGCCACCAGTGATTTTACGAGTTTTAAGGAGACCCAGTACTTC
TRBJ2-7 . . TRBV10-3 CAISPPGLGYEQYF TGTGCCATCAGTCCACCGGGGTTGGGATACGAGCAGTACTTC
TRBJ1-5 . . TRBV2 CASSEAYSSNQPQHF TGTGCCAGCAGTGAAGCGTACAGTTCAAATCAGCCCCAGCATTTT
TRBJ2-7 . TRBD2 TRBV5-4 CASSLPSGRAYEQYF TGTGCCAGCAGCTTGCCTAGCGGGAGGGCCTACGAGCAGTACTTC
TRBJ2-5 . TRBD2 TRBV15 CATSRTTSGRAQTQYF TGTGCCACCAGCAGAACGACTAGCGGGAGGGCGCAGACCCAGTACTTC
TRBJ2-3 . TRBD1 TRBV5-4 CASSPRTGDYTDTQYF TGTGCCAGCAGCCCCCGGACAGGGGACTACACAGATACGCAGTATTTT
TRBJ1-2 . TRBD1 TRBV5-8 CASSLHRGDLYGYTF TGTGCCAGCAGCTTGCACAGGGGAGATCTCTATGGCTACACCTTC
TRBJ2-3 . TRBD2 TRBV5-1 CASSLLAGGITDTQYF TGCGCCAGCAGCCTACTAGCGGGAGGGATCACAGATACGCAGTATTTT
TRBJ1-1 . TRBD1 TRBV18 CASSYDRGATEAFF TGTGCCAGCTCATACGACAGGGGGGCCACTGAAGCTTTCTTT
TRBJ1-2 . . TRBV5-5 CASSLEQGANYGYTF TGTGCCAGCAGCTTGGAACAGGGAGCTAACTATGGCTACACCTTC
TRBJ1-6 . . TRBV3-1/TRBV3-2 CASSQGSLGRNSPLHF TGTGCCAGCAGCCAAGGGTCTCTAGGGAGAAATTCACCCCTCCACTTT
TRBJ2-7 . . TRBV9 CASSGQSRYEQYF TGTGCCAGCAGCGGACAATCAAGGTACGAGCAGTACTTC
TRBJ2-7 . TRBD1 TRBV18 CASSPPPGGYEQYF TGTGCCAGCTCACCTCCGCCAGGGGGATACGAGCAGTACTTC
TRBJ2-1 . . TRBV18 CASSSGQRNNEQFF TGTGCCAGCTCATCCGGACAGAGAAACAATGAGCAGTTCTTC
TRBJ2-7 . TRBD1 TRBV27 CASSYKPGQGYEQYF TGTGCCAGCAGTTACAAACCGGGACAGGGTTACGAGCAGTACTTC
TRBJ2-1 . TRBD2 TRBV28 CASSTLAGEVGEQFF TGTGCCAGCAGCACACTAGCGGGAGAAGTAGGTGAGCAGTTCTTC
TRBJ2-5 . TRBD1 TRBV4-3 CASSQDRGQQETQYF TGCGCCAGCAGCCAAGATCGGGGACAGCAAGAGACCCAGTACTTC
TRBJ1-5 . . TRBV19 CASSIGSNPARQPQHF TGTGCCAGTAGTATAGGGTCTAATCCTGCACGGCAGCCCCAGCATTTT
TRBJ1-1 once . TRBV7-9 CASSLTLGHGEAFF TGTGCCAGCAGCTTAACCTTGGGGCACGGTGAAGCTTTCTTT
TRBJ1-1 . . TRBV28 CASRTQGNTEAFF TGTGCCAGCAGAACTCAGGGGAACACTGAAGCTTTCTTT
TRBJ2-1 . . TRBV7-7 CASSLVTGTPYNEQFF TGTGCTAGCAGCTTAGTAACCGGGACACCTTACAATGAGCAGTTCTTC
TRBJ2-1 . TRBD2 TRBV5-1 CASSLGGLAGVYEQFF TGCGCCAGCAGCTTGGGGGGACTAGCGGGAGTGTATGAGCAGTTCTTC
TRBJ1-5 . . TRBV5-6 CASSRLNQPQHF TGTGCCAGCAGCCGTCTGAATCAGCCCCAGCATTTT
TRBJ1-5 once . TRBV7-9 CASSSGSGQNQPQHF TGTGCCAGCAGCTCCGGGTCAGGGCAAAATCAGCCCCAGCATTTT